The T cell receptor (beta chain) described here comes from a study of human T cells and chemical hapten exposure (TCRdb year 2021). With regard to the full study: For sensitization, 2% DPC in acetone was applied to a roughly 2 cm by roughly 2 cm area of upper inner arm skin. This study followed changes in the peripheral blood TCR repertoire in vivo during primary and secondary sensitization of alopecia patients to the hapten diphenylcyclopropenone (DPC). Around 30 alopecia patients provided blood for TCR sequencing at one to four time points (pre-sensitization, 2, 6 and 24 weeks). Blood samples were taken from patients before sensitization (week 0) and at 2, 6 and about 24 weeks after DPC sensitization. Throughout the study period of 20 to 25 weeks, patients also received therapeutic DPC doses to the scalp every week. The mostly female patient cohort included alopecia areata with under or over 50% scalp involvement, alopecia totalis and alopecia universalis. Libraries were combined into a pool for sequencing, and differences in TCR yield between samples came mainly from small differences in library volumes within the pool. Patch tests used Finn chambers with 0.01% DPC on the upper back, scored after 6 days by International Contact Dermatitis Research Group standards. What the study reported, not specific to this receptor: Compared with pre-sensitization or healthy control sets, expanded TCRs formed significantly more large CDR3 similarity clusters, which is consistent with antigen-driven responses. The number of PT1 expanded TCRs positively correlated with patch test score, significant at thresholds 8, 16 and 32 but not 4. Alopecia, a presumed autoimmune disease, was present in all patients, so the immune response of the patients might differ from that of healthy individuals. The number of TCRs above 1 in 1000 frequency did not change with DPC sensitization; there was no evidence of global repertoire structure alterations. Repeated subsampling changed both the strength of the expansion versus patch-test correlation and the threshold at which the correlation became significant.

Looking up the germline V gene (reference sequence) yields CDR1 SEHNR and CDR2 FQNEAQ. V is cut by 6 bases and J by 7 bases, and the space between the germline ends is 10 bases. Its CDR3 holds 11 amino acids, cysteine through phenylalanine. Just the 33-base CDR3 DNA is kept, in frame starting at base 1. The method behind the library was RACE. Sequencing was performed on a NextSeq 500. Library preparation attached unique molecular identifiers to individual cDNA molecules for quantitative, reproducible TCR counting. Each blood RNA sample was used to sequence both TCR alpha and TCR beta chains. Per the original workflow: A median of about 87,000 TCRs per sample was observed, with a range of 23,224 to 690,600. The Decombinator software suite was used to annotate V, J and CDR3 in the TCR reads. For the PS versus PT1 abundance plots, all samples were subsampled to the same number of TCRs (28,000). Expanded TCRs were defined as absent before sensitization and observed at least eight times at the 2-week time point. TCRdb's own reprocessing of the public reads used fastp at Q25 and MiXCR and kept productive beta chains. Here each entry gathers all rows of one CDR3 protein and keeps the most common genes and DNA. The V and J calls, along with clone size, are taken from TCRdb and not from the paper's own processing. This sample lists approximately 320,000 distinct CDR3 sequences; 4.5% to 5.5% were detected once. Under 9.5% of the sample rests with the top ten.

Taken with the paper, the label for time point translates to: pre-sensitization, week 0. In the paper's terms, the treatment or condition label means: therapeutic diphenylcyclopropenone sensitization with weekly scalp DPC. Blood at each patch-test visit was drawn before the patch test was applied. To be eligible, patients had to be aged 18 to 70, diagnosed with alopecia and judged suitable for DPC therapy, while pregnant patients were excluded. Total RNA was isolated from unfractionated whole blood collected in Tempus Blood RNA tubes. Concerning this clonotype itself: No cognate antigen has been identified for it. The record has no base qualities; no much larger clone is one base away.

This material consisted of whole blood, taken in connection with sensitization to the hapten diphenylcyclopropenone (DPC). The chain joins TRBV7-9 to TRBJ2-7; the D gene is unclear. This TCR derives from a young woman with alopecia areata. Some clones in this sample may be carry-over from other donors' samples. The DNA sequence reads TGTGCCAGCAGTACCCCTGGGGAGCAGTACTTC. This translates into CASSTPGEQYF.